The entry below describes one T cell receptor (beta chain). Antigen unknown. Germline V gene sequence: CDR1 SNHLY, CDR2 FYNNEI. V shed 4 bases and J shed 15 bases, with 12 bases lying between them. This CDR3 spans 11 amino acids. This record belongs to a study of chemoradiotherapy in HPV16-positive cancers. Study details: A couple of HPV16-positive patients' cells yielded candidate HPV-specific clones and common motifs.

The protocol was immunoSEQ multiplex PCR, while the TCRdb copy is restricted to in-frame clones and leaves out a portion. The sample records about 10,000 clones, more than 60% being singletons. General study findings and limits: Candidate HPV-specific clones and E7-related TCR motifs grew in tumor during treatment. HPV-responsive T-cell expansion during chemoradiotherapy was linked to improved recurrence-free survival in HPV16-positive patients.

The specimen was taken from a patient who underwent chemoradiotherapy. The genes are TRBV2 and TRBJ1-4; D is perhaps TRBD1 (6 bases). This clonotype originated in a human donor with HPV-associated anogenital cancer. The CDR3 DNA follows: TGTGCCAGCAGTGTAGGACAGTCGGTGTTTTTT. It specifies CASSVGQSVFF.